Listed here are 4 T cell receptor beta chains from one sample, sequenced in a study of immune evolution from preneoplasia to lung adenocarcinoma. Method: immunoSEQ multiplex PCR; TCRdb's copy keeps in-frame clones and lacks some. This sample has around 3,000 clones; about 88% occur once, and the top ten carry about 4%. The sample was FFPE invasive lung adenocarcinoma tissue. The receptor set was obtained from a person between 70 and 80 years old with invasive lung adenocarcinoma.

The sample holds one count of this clone. The V call is TRBV5-1, the J call TRBJ1-4; maybe TRBD1 (6 bases). The ends were cut back, 2 bases at V and 8 bases at J, with 13 bases in the middle. CDR3 length: 14 residues. The germline CDR1 and CDR2 sequences are SGHRS and YFSETQ. The CDR3 sequence is CASSLAQGNEKLFF. The CDR3 DNA sequence: TGCGCCAGCAGCTTAGCGCAGGGGAACGAAAAACTGTTTTTT.

The rearrangement uses TRBV6-6 and TRBJ1-1, with 10 bases matching TRBD1. J was trimmed by 3 bases and V by 2 bases; bases with no gene match: 3. In germline, CDR1 is MNHNY, CDR2 SVGAGI (reference sequence). The CDR3 contains 15 residues. The CDR3 is CASSYRGQGDTEAFF. CDR3 nucleotide sequence: TGTGCCAGCAGTTACCGAGGACAGGGGGACACTGAAGCTTTCTTT.

The rearrangement uses TRBV6-1 and TRBJ2-2; D possibly uses TRBD1 or TRBD2 (5 bases each). The V gene lost 5 bases and the J gene lost 5 bases, with 12 bases spanning the gap. The CDR3 covers 14 residues. Germline V CDR1 and CDR2: MNHNS, SASEGT. The CDR3 loop is CASSSGPGTGELFF. CDR3 DNA sequence: TGTGCCAGCAGTTCGGGACCAGGAACCGGGGAGCTGTTTTTT.

This clone was detected a few times. The V gene is TRBV6-5, the J gene TRBJ1-1; possibly TRBD1 for D (5 bases). This CDR3 region has 15 residues. The V end lost 0 bases, the J end lost 1 base, and 9 bases lay between the germline ends. The germline gives CDR1 MNHEY, CDR2 SVGAGI. CDR3 residues: CASSYSIGGNTEAFF. Here the CDR3 DNA reads TGTGCCAGCAGTTACTCGATCGGGGGGAACACTGAAGCTTTCTTT.